The source of this TCR beta chain is a study of identical twins. Study-wide results and caveats: The study found that models underestimated out-of-frame TCR alpha sharing in monozygotic twins. Its conclusions, products of cross-sectional statistical analysis, did not come from following the same donors. Memory repertoires showed no such pattern, whereas abundant cord blood beta clonotypes carried fewer insertions. The presence of invariant MAIT and iNKT cells could partly confound analyses of zero-insertion sequences.

One entry per CDR3 protein results from TCRdb running MiXCR on the 5' RACE reads. The sample shows roughly 150,000 distinct CDR3 sequences, approximately 4% of them seen only once. This clonotype was counted at least ten times. The antigen is unknown. This TCR came from a man aged 18 to 29 in good health. Sequencing was performed on memory T cells sorted from blood.

The CDR3 DNA is TGTGCCAGCAGCGGTCGGACAGTCAGGCACGAGCAGTACGTC. Amino acid sequence: CASSGRTVRHEQYV. The chain employs TRBV21-1 and TRBJ2-7; the table names TRBD1, a call not compared with the DNA. TRBV21-1 is given as a pseudogene. This CDR3 is 14 amino acids long.